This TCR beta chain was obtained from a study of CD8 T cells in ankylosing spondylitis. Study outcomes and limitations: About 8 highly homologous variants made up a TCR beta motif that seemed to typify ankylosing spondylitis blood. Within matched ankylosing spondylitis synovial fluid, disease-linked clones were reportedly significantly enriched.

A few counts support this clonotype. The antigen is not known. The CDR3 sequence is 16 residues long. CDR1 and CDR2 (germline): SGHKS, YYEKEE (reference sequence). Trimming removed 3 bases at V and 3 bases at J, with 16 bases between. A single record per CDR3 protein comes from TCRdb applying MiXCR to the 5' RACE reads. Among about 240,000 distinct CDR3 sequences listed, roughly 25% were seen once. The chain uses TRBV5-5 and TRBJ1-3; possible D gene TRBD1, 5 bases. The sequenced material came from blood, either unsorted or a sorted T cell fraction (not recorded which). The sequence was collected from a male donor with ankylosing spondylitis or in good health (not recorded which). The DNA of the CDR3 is TGTGCCAGCAGCTCAAGACAGTCGGGAGGTGGAAACACCATATATTTT. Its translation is CASSSRQSGGGNTIYF.